Following are 30 T cell receptor beta chains from one sample sequenced in a study of cytomegalovirus exposure and HLA in healthy donors (dated by TCRdb to between 2016 and 2019). The library was made by the immunoSEQ multiplex PCR assay. For the multiplex PCR, a mixture combining 60 forward primers for TCR Vbeta segments and 13 reverse primers for TCR Jbeta segments was used. Held by TCRdb, this immuneACCESS table contains in-frame sequences only and omits some clones. Under half of the omission traces to an unresolved V gene where checked; the cause of the rest is unknown. The sample table shows around 93,000 clones, and around four fifths are seen once. Over 3% of the sample is taken by the ten largest. The specimen sequenced was PBMCs. The receptors were sampled from a woman in her thirties or forties in good health and CMV-seronegative.

The J gene is TRBJ1-5, the V gene TRBV9, with TRBD1 matching over 10 bases. J was trimmed by 6 bases and V by 7 bases; bases with no gene match: 22. This CDR3 has 19 amino acids. In germline, CDR1 is SGDLS, CDR2 YYNGEE. CDR3: CASPSNPGQGYTSAQPQHF. The CDR3 DNA reads TGTGCCAGCCCCTCCAACCCGGGACAGGGGTATACGTCGGCTCAGCCCCAGCATTTT.

The genes are TRBV7-9 and TRBJ2-1, with 8 bases identical to TRBD1. This CDR3 comprises 14 residues. Trimming removed 9 bases from V and 2 bases from J; junction bases left unmatched: 6. From germline, CDR1 is SEHNR and CDR2 FQNEAQ (reference sequence). The CDR3 region has the DNA TGTGCCAGTAACAGGGGGTCCACCTACAATGAGCAGTTCTTC. Its protein is CASNRGSTYNEQFF.

This clone was counted between two and nine times. The chain has TRBV2 and TRBJ1-2, with D unclear. Germline lookup yields CDR1 SNHLY and CDR2 FYNNEI. V lost 9 bases and J lost 0, with 8 bases in between. The CDR3 length is 12 residues. CDR3 sequence reads: CARQIANYGYTF. CDR3 nucleotides: TGTGCCAGACAGATAGCTAACTATGGCTACACCTTC.

The V call is TRBV28, the J call TRBJ2-1; no reliable D call. V lost 1 base, J lost 7 bases, and 5 bases lay in between. The V gene's germline CDR1 is MDHEN and CDR2 SYDVKM. The CDR3 spans 12 residues. DNA for the CDR3: TGTGCCAGCAGTTTATTACTAAATGAGCAGTTCTTC. This codes for CASSLLLNEQFF.

The gene calls are TRBV25-1 and TRBJ1-2; the D is unclear. This CDR3 has 14 residues. V lost 2 bases and J lost 3, with 10 bases in between. Germline V CDR1 and CDR2: MGHDK, SYGVNS. For the CDR3, the DNA is TGTGCCAGCAGTGAAACCACCCGGGACTATGGCTACACCTTC. As protein: CASSETTRDYGYTF.

The chain is built from TRBV6-1 and TRBJ2-3; D is ambiguous. CDR3 length: 14 residues. CDR1 is MNHNS, CDR2 SASEGT, per germline. V was cut by 3 bases and J by 2 bases, with 9 bases left in between. CDR3 sequence (DNA): TGTGCCAGCAGTGAGCGGCCTTCCACAGATACGCAGTATTTT. Protein sequence: CASSERPSTDTQYF.

This clone was observed a few times. The CDR3 DNA reads as TGTGCCAGCAGCACGTGGAGGGGACTAGCCAAAAACATTCAGTACTTC. As protein: CASSTWRGLAKNIQYF. J is TRBJ2-4 and V is TRBV5-6; a possible D gene is TRBD2 (6 bases). This CDR3 has 16 residues. Germline values: CDR1 SGHDT, CDR2 YYEEEE. Trimming shortened V by 4 bases and J by 0 bases, and 14 bases separated the two germline ends.

This chain uses TRBV5-4 with TRBJ2-1, with D possibly TRBD1 on 5 matching bases. Trimming left V 2 bases short and J 10 bases short, with 22 bases between. The germline CDR1 and CDR2 sequences are SGHNT and YYREEE (reference sequence). The CDR3 spans 16 residues. The CDR3 nucleotides are TGTGCCAGCAGCTTTCACGGGCAGGGATGGGCCCGGGAGCAGTTCTTC. It encodes CASSFHGQGWAREQFF.

This clone was seen only once. The chain links TRBV14 to TRBJ2-1, with a weak D call TRBD1 (6 bases). Germline lookup yields CDR1 SGHDN and CDR2 FVKESK. This CDR3 is 16 amino acids long. With 0 bases removed from V and 3 bases from J, the gap between germline ends came to 12 bases. The CDR3 sequence is CASSQDPRGHYNEQFF. CDR3 DNA: TGTGCCAGCAGCCAAGACCCCAGGGGCCACTACAATGAGCAGTTCTTC.

The chain joins TRBV6-6 to TRBJ2-3; D gene uncertain. The V and J ends lost 2 bases and 6 bases respectively, with 15 bases between them. Germline V gene lookup returns CDR1 MNHNY and CDR2 SVGAGI (reference sequence). This CDR3 comprises 15 residues. The CDR3 nucleotides are TGTGCCAGCAGTTACACGGCATTACGGAGTGATACGCAGTATTTT. The encoded protein is CASSYTALRSDTQYF.

The genes are TRBV27 and TRBJ1-1; D possibly corresponds to TRBD1 (6 bases). Germline CDR1 reads MNHEY; CDR2 reads SMNVEV (reference sequence). Trimming removed 6 bases from V and 4 bases from J, with 9 bases in between. The CDR3 has 12 residues. The CDR3 loop reads CASRDRRTEAFF. DNA for the CDR3: TGTGCCAGCAGGGACAGACGCACTGAAGCTTTCTTT.

The rearrangement links TRBV28 to TRBJ1-2; D remains ambiguous. Trimming shortened V by 3 bases and J by 4 bases, and 9 bases separated the two germline ends. The CDR3 is 13 amino acids. Germline V lookup: CDR1 MDHEN, CDR2 SYDVKM. The CDR3 region is CASSFRNFYGYTF. DNA of the CDR3: TGTGCCAGCAGTTTCAGGAATTTCTATGGCTACACCTTC.

The chain recombines TRBV5-4 with TRBJ2-1, with TRBD2 matching 12 bases. Trimming took 3 bases from V and 4 from J; bases not matched to a gene: 8. CDR1 SGHNT and CDR2 YYREEE come from the germline V gene (reference sequence). CDR3 length equals 17 residues. The CDR3 is CASSSPSGTSGYNEQFF. In DNA, the CDR3 is TGTGCCAGCAGCTCCCCCTCGGGGACTAGCGGGTACAATGAGCAGTTCTTC.

This sequence joins TRBV5-1 and TRBJ1-2, with a tentative D call TRBD1 (6 bases). Trimming took off 4 bases at V and 6 bases at J, with 19 bases between the two ends. The CDR3 runs 15 residues. Germline CDR1 reads SGHRS; CDR2 reads YFSETQ. The CDR3 DNA reads TGCGCCAGCAGCCCGACAGGAACCGGCATAGATGGCTACACCTTC. Translating gives CASSPTGTGIDGYTF.

The table lists this clone with a count of one. The gene calls are TRBV19 and TRBJ2-3; weak D call: TRBD1 (6 bases). Germline CDR1 and CDR2: LNHDA and SQIVND (reference sequence). Deletions cut 5 bases from V and 0 bases from J, with 12 bases between. The CDR3 loop spans 15 amino acids. CDR3 residues: CASSPGHLSTDTQYF. CDR3 sequence (DNA): TGTGCCAGTAGTCCGGGACACCTTAGCACAGATACGCAGTATTTT.

This clone was counted only a few times. The J gene is TRBJ1-4, the V gene TRBV4-1; the match to TRBD1 covers 7 bases. Germline values: CDR1 MGHRA, CDR2 YSYEKL. V gave up 3 bases and J gave up 3 bases; unmatched junction bases: 4. The CDR3 is made up of 15 amino acids. This CDR3 is CASSQETGPNEKLFF. The CDR3 nucleotides read TGCGCCAGCAGCCAGGAGACAGGGCCTAATGAAAAACTGTTTTTT.

The V gene is TRBV6-5, the J gene TRBJ2-7; TRBD1 matches 10 bases. The CDR3 consists of 15 residues. CDR1 MNHEY and CDR2 SVGAGI come from the germline V gene. V lost 5 bases to trimming and J lost 0 bases; unmatched junction nucleotides: 4. The CDR3 region is CASSKGQGSSYEQYF. The CDR3 coding sequence is TGTGCCAGCAGTAAGGGACAGGGGAGCTCCTACGAGCAGTACTTC.

CDR3 region: CASSLQGRKAFF. CDR3 nucleotide sequence: TGTGCCAGCAGTCTCCAGGGTCGCAAAGCTTTCTTT. V is TRBV28 and J is TRBJ1-1, with D possibly being TRBD1 (5 bases). Germline CDR1 MDHEN, CDR2 SYDVKM. The V gene lost 5 bases and the J gene lost 9 bases, with 13 bases spanning the gap. The CDR3 has 12 residues.

In this sample, this clone turned up a few times. The J gene is TRBJ2-6, the V gene TRBV5-1; D gene uncertain. Germline V gene data show CDR1 as SGHRS and CDR2 as YFSETQ. Trimming stripped 5 bases from V and 0 bases from J, with 12 bases between. This CDR3 has 16 residues. CDR3 sequence: CASRFRWSSGANVLTF. CDR3 DNA: TGCGCCAGCAGGTTCCGTTGGAGCTCTGGGGCCAACGTCCTGACTTTC. The full variable domain, in which reference TRBV5-1 and TRBJ2-6 provide the parts outside the CDR3, is KAGVTQTPRYLIKTRGQQVTLSCSPISGHRSVSWYQQTPGQGLQFLFEYFSETQRNKGNFPGRFSGRQFSNSRSEMNVSTLELGDSALYLCASRFRWSSGANVLTFGAGSRLTVL.

The rearrangement links TRBV5-1 to TRBJ1-2; maybe TRBD1 (5 bases). Between the trimmed V and J ends, which lost 0 bases and 1 base, there was a span of 10 bases. There are 15 residues in the CDR3. Per the germline V gene, CDR1 is SGHRS and CDR2 is YFSETQ. CDR3 nucleotides: TGCGCCAGCAGCTTGGCCGGGACTTTTAACTATGGCTACACCTTC. Translation gives CASSLAGTFNYGYTF.

The chain employs TRBV7-9 and TRBJ2-7; 13 nucleotides agree with TRBD2. Germline assignment: CDR1 SEHNR and CDR2 FQNEAQ (reference sequence). This CDR3 contains 15 residues. The V and J ends lost 5 bases and 2 bases, in that order; junction bases with no gene match: 3. The CDR3 loop reads CASSRLAGGTYEQYF. CDR3 nucleotides: TGTGCCAGCAGCCGACTAGCGGGAGGTACCTACGAGCAGTACTTC.

The chain carries TRBV19 and TRBJ1-4, with D perhaps matching TRBD1 (5 bases). V lost 3 bases to trimming and J lost 8 bases, with 13 bases between them. CDR3 length: 14 amino acids. The germline CDR1 and CDR2 sequences are LNHDA and SQIVND (reference sequence). The CDR3 DNA reads TGTGCCAGTAGTATCGGAGGGGCCGGCGAAAAACTGTTTTTT. It translates to CASSIGGAGEKLFF.

The rearrangement links TRBV5-4 to TRBJ2-2; D possibly corresponds to TRBD2 (6 bases). Germline loops: CDR1 SGHNT, CDR2 YYREEE (reference sequence). The V end was cut by 1 base, the J end by 7 bases, with 11 bases between. CDR3 size: 14 residues. The CDR3 bases are TGTGCCAGCAGCTTGAAGGGACTGAACGGGGAGCTGTTTTTT. This gives the protein CASSLKGLNGELFF.

The chain links TRBV27 to TRBJ2-3; 9 positions agree with TRBD2. Losses at the gene ends were 5 bases for V and 2 bases for J; bases not matched to a gene: 5. Germline V lookup: CDR1 MNHEY, CDR2 SMNVEV (reference sequence). CDR3 length: 15 amino acids. The CDR3, as DNA: TGTGCCAGCAGTGTTAGCGGGAGACCCACAGATACGCAGTATTTT. It specifies CASSVSGRPTDTQYF.

The CDR3 nucleotides are TGTGCCAGCTCACTATCCTCAGGGGGTTCCTACGAGCAGTACTTC. Its protein is CASSLSSGGSYEQYF. The chain joins TRBV18 to TRBJ2-7; TRBD1 matches 7 bases. With 4 bases clipped from V and 1 base from J, the junction kept 7 bases outside the gene matches. The CDR3 has 15 residues. Germline lookup yields CDR1 KGHSH and CDR2 LQKENI.

The chain employs TRBV6-5 and TRBJ2-1; D may be TRBD2 (6 bases). The CDR3 consists of 12 residues. V lost 6 bases and J lost 6, with 9 bases in between. Germline CDR1 is MNHEY and CDR2 is SVGAGI. CDR3 sequence: CASRDYSNEQFF. CDR3 nucleotides: TGTGCCAGCAGGGACTATAGCAATGAGCAGTTCTTC.

This clone turned up a few times. This chain joins TRBV5-1 and TRBJ1-4, with TRBD1 identical over 8 bases. The CDR3 is made up of 17 amino acids. V lost 0 bases and J lost 2; bases outside the gene matches: 6. Germline V CDR1 and CDR2: SGHRS, YFSETQ. The chain's CDR3 is CASSLGSGGRTNEKLFF. Here the CDR3 DNA reads TGCGCCAGCAGCTTGGGGTCAGGGGGCCGGACTAATGAAAAACTGTTTTTT.

The chain combines TRBV2 with TRBJ2-1, with 7 nucleotides matching TRBD2. V lost 5 bases, J lost 3 bases, and 10 bases stayed unmatched. The CDR3 totals 16 residues. CDR1 is SNHLY, CDR2 FYNNEI, per germline. Written as DNA, the CDR3 is TGTGCCAGCAGTAAGGTCGGGCGGGGGAACTACAATGAGCAGTTCTTC. Translation: CASSKVGRGNYNEQFF.

V is TRBV28 and J is TRBJ2-5, with 11 bases that match TRBD2. The V gene end was trimmed by 5 bases and the J gene end by 0 bases; junction bases not matched to a gene: 5. The CDR3 has 16 amino acids. The germline CDR1 and CDR2 sequences are MDHEN and SYDVKM. CDR3 loop: CASSAGLAVNQETQYF. The CDR3, as DNA: TGTGCCAGCAGTGCGGGACTAGCGGTTAACCAAGAGACCCAGTACTTC.

The chain is built from TRBV5-1 and TRBJ2-7, with 9 bases matching TRBD1. The trim removed 0 bases at V and 2 bases at J, leaving 6 bases unmatched. The CDR3 covers 16 residues. Germline loops: CDR1 SGHRS, CDR2 YFSETQ. The CDR3 DNA follows: TGCGCCAGCAGCTTGGCCGGGGGACAGGGTCCCTACGAGCAGTACTTC. Encoded protein: CASSLAGGQGPYEQYF.